One and the same sample provided the 27 T cell receptor beta chains below, sequenced in a study of human T cells and chemical hapten exposure. Time point here: patch test 3, about 24 weeks after DPC sensitization. Treatment given: therapeutic diphenylcyclopropenone sensitization with weekly scalp DPC. MiXCR, applied by TCRdb to the RACE reads, yields one record per CDR3 protein. The profile shows some 90,000 distinct CDR3 sequences, about 11% of them singletons. The specimen comprised whole blood, sampled in connection with sensitization to the hapten diphenylcyclopropenone (DPC). Receptors originate from a woman in her twenties or thirties with alopecia areata. Some clones in this sample may be carry-over from other donors' samples.

The chain recombines TRBV7-9 with TRBJ2-5; 7 bases fit TRBD1. CDR1 is SEHNR, CDR2 FQNEAQ, per germline (reference sequence). Losses at the gene ends were 5 bases for V and 2 bases for J; bases not matched to a gene: 5. This CDR3 spans 14 amino acids. Written as DNA, the CDR3 is TGTGCCAGCAGCAGAGGGACAGCGCAAGAGACCCAGTACTTC. This encodes CASSRGTAQETQYF.

J is TRBJ2-7 and V is TRBV28; perhaps D is TRBD1 or TRBD2 (6 bases each). V dropped 7 bases and J dropped 5 bases, with 21 bases sitting between them. The CDR3 length is 15 residues. CDR1 and CDR2 from the germline V gene are MDHEN and SYDVKM. CDR3 sequence reads: CASTQGGGGTHEQYV. CDR3 DNA: TGTGCCAGCACTCAAGGAGGGGGAGGAACTCACGAGCAGTACGTC.

This clonotype has ten or more counts. This chain connects TRBV3-1 to TRBJ1-2, with TRBD1 identical over 7 bases. Unmatched junction bases numbered 5, after V lost 5 bases and J lost 8 bases. From germline, CDR1 is LGHDT and CDR2 YNNKEL (reference sequence). The CDR3 length is 12 residues. The CDR3 DNA reads as TGTGCCAGCAGCTCACAGGGGAACGGCTACACCTTC. Protein sequence: CASSSQGNGYTF.

The V gene is TRBV28, the J gene TRBJ2-7; no definite D call. Germline CDR1 and CDR2: MDHEN and SYDVKM. With 4 bases removed from V and 2 bases from J, the gap between germline ends came to 12 bases. This CDR3 spans 14 amino acids. The CDR3 DNA is TGTGCCAGCAGTTCCGAACTTAGAACCTACGAGCAGTACTTC. This gives the protein CASSSELRTYEQYF.

The gene calls are TRBV7-2 and TRBJ2-1; D uncertain. This CDR3 region has 14 residues. CDR1 and CDR2 (germline): SGHTA, FQGNSA. V was shortened by 1 base and J by 5 bases, with 9 bases between the two germline ends. CDR3 loop: CASSLDWSNNEQFF. For the CDR3, the DNA is TGTGCCAGCAGCTTAGACTGGAGTAACAATGAGCAGTTCTTC.

The chain employs TRBV5-4 and TRBJ1-4; D gene uncertain. The CDR3 runs to 14 residues. The germline V gene has CDR1 SGHNT and CDR2 YYREEE (reference sequence). V was shortened by 4 bases and J by 4 bases, with 11 bases between the two germline ends. In nucleotides, the CDR3 is TGTGCCAGCAGCCCCGACATCCTTAATGAAAAACTGTTTTTT. It yields the protein CASSPDILNEKLFF.

This clonotype was seen a handful of times. The chain uses TRBV14 and TRBJ1-2; no clear D. The ends were cut back, 3 bases at V and 4 bases at J, with 9 bases in the middle. The CDR3 contains 13 residues. CDR1 SGHDN and CDR2 FVKESK come from the germline V gene. Here the CDR3 reads CASSQGSFYGYTF. DNA for the CDR3: TGTGCCAGCAGCCAGGGTTCTTTCTATGGCTACACCTTC.

This clonotype was counted ten times or more. This chain links TRBV7-6 with TRBJ2-1, with 7 bases identical to TRBD2. Germline V gene sequence: CDR1 SGHVS, CDR2 FNYEAQ. Trimming at V came to 3 bases and at J to 7 bases, leaving 21 bases not matched to a gene. This CDR3 is 19 amino acids long. The CDR3, as DNA: TGTGCCAGCAGCTTTTTCGACTACACTAGCGAGGAAAAGGGAAATGAGCAGTTCTTC. It yields the protein CASSFFDYTSEEKGNEQFF.

The rearrangement links TRBV7-9 to TRBJ1-3; D is uncertain. The CDR3 loop spans 13 amino acids. Germline assignment: CDR1 SEHNR and CDR2 FQNEAQ (reference sequence). V was trimmed by 5 bases and J by 2 bases, leaving 7 bases between them. As DNA, the CDR3 is TGTGCCAGCAGCCGCACAACTGGAAACACCATATATTTT. Protein sequence: CASSRTTGNTIYF.

This clonotype was counted at least ten times. The chain combines TRBV4-2 with TRBJ2-7, with 9 positions matching TRBD1. This CDR3 contains 17 residues. Trimming removed 0 bases from V and 5 bases from J; junction bases left unmatched: 11. CDR1 is LGHNA, CDR2 YNFKEQ, per germline. The CDR3 reads CASSQDLGGTGYDEQYF. DNA of the CDR3: TGTGCCAGCAGCCAAGATTTGGGCGGGACAGGGTACGACGAGCAGTACTTC.

This clonotype was detected ten times or more. This rearrangement joins TRBV6-1 to TRBJ2-3; 10 bases align to TRBD2. Trimming at V came to 7 bases and at J to 1 base, leaving 5 bases not matched to a gene. The CDR3 is 15 residues long. Germline assignment: CDR1 MNHNS and CDR2 SASEGT. The CDR3: CASNPTSGGTDTQYF. The CDR3 coding sequence is TGTGCCAGCAACCCAACTAGCGGGGGCACAGATACGCAGTATTTT.

This clonotype was found many times. The genes are TRBV12-3 or TRBV12-4 and TRBJ1-2, with D perhaps matching TRBD1 (5 bases). Trimming removed 4 bases from V and 3 bases from J, with 21 bases in between. The CDR3 is 17 residues long. The CDR3 nucleotides read TGTGCCAGCAGTTCAGAGGGTTGGGGCCGCCGGGACTATGGCTACACCTTC. The encoded protein is CASSSEGWGRRDYGYTF.

About this clonotype itself: Being one base from a much bigger clone, this may be a read error. The genes are TRBV20-1 and TRBJ2-7; 7 positions match TRBD2. The CDR3 covers 13 residues. Unmatched junction bases numbered 10, after V lost 8 bases and J lost 3 bases. Germline CDR1 and CDR2: DFQATT and SNEGSKA (reference sequence). The CDR3 DNA reads TGCAGTTTAGTGGGAGGGAGTCGCTACGAGCAGTACTTC. Protein: CSLVGGSRYEQYF.

This clonotype was seen many times. The gene calls are TRBV6-2 or TRBV6-3 and TRBJ2-5, with a tentative D call TRBD2 (6 bases). Germline V gene lookup returns CDR1 MNHEY and CDR2 SVGEGT. Trimming stripped 6 bases from V and 5 bases from J, with 10 bases between. The CDR3 length is 12 residues. The CDR3 reads CASSPGGETQYF. The CDR3 coding sequence is TGTGCCAGCAGCCCCGGAGGGGAGACCCAGTACTTC.

In this sample, this clonotype turned up many times. V gene TRBV10-3 combines with J gene TRBJ2-5, with 7 nucleotides matching TRBD1. The germline CDR1 and CDR2 sequences are ENHRY and SYGVKD. The CDR3 extends over 17 amino acids. The ends lost 10 bases at V and 1 base at J; junction bases unmatched: 18. The CDR3 spells CATLDRILGIPQETQYF. Written as DNA, the CDR3 is TGTGCCACTCTGGACAGGATTTTAGGGATCCCCCAAGAGACCCAGTACTTC.

In its sample, this clonotype was seen a few times. The chain recombines TRBV28 with TRBJ2-7; D possibly uses TRBD1 or TRBD2 (6 bases each). Per germline, CDR1 MDHEN and CDR2 SYDVKM. The CDR3 length is 14 residues. The ends were cut back, 6 bases at V and 2 bases at J, with 14 bases in the middle. The CDR3 here is CASRGGIGPYEQYV. The CDR3 DNA reads TGTGCCAGCAGAGGGGGGATCGGCCCCTACGAGCAGTACGTC.

The chain employs TRBV3-1 and TRBJ1-2; no clear D gene. V lost 4 bases, J lost 7 bases, and 10 bases lay in between. This CDR3 is built from 12 residues. CDR1 is LGHDT, CDR2 YNNKEL, per germline (reference sequence). CDR3 amino acids: CASSPGAAGYTF. In DNA, the CDR3 is TGTGCCAGCAGCCCTGGTGCGGCTGGCTACACCTTC.

The V and J genes are TRBV28 and TRBJ1-1; D might be TRBD1 (6 bases). Per germline, CDR1 MDHEN and CDR2 SYDVKM. The CDR3 is 12 amino acids. V was cut by 8 bases and J by 11 bases, with 18 bases left in between. The CDR3 region has the DNA TGTGCCAGCGGAAGCCGGGGGCGACGCGCTTTCTTT. Amino acid sequence: CASGSRGRRAFF.

The J gene is TRBJ2-7, the V gene TRBV7-3, with 7 bases lining up with TRBD2. CDR1 SGHTA and CDR2 FQGTGA come from the germline V gene. This CDR3 is 11 amino acids long. Trimming at V came to 11 bases and at J to 3 bases, leaving 4 bases not matched to a gene. CDR3 sequence (DNA): TGTGCCGGTAAGCGGGACTACGAGCAGTACTTC. Translating it yields CAGKRDYEQYF.

This chain connects TRBV7-6 to TRBJ2-2; a weak D match, TRBD2 (5 bases). CDR3 length: 16 amino acids. Germline V gene sequence: CDR1 SGHVS, CDR2 FNYEAQ. V was pared by 5 bases and J by 3 bases, with 16 bases between. The CDR3 DNA reads as TGTGCCAGCAGCACTACTCCCGGGGTGCACACCGGGGAGCTGTTTTTT. Translating it yields CASSTTPGVHTGELFF.

This clonotype was picked up a small number of times. The J gene is TRBJ1-1, the V gene TRBV27; D remains unclear. The germline V and J ends were trimmed by 9 bases and 4 bases, with 12 bases remaining between them. This CDR3 has 12 residues. The germline gives CDR1 MNHEY, CDR2 SMNVEV (reference sequence). CDR3 residues: CASSPPGTEAFF. The CDR3, as DNA: TGTGCCAGTTCCCCGCCGGGCACTGAAGCTTTCTTT.

The rearrangement joins TRBV12-3 or TRBV12-4 to TRBJ2-3; D perhaps matches TRBD2 (5 bases). This CDR3 is 13 amino acids long. Trimming removed 8 bases from V and 3 bases from J, with 12 bases in between. The DNA for the CDR3 is TGTGCCAGCGGGGTGAGGGAAACAGATACGCAGTATTTT. As protein: CASGVRETDTQYF.

This clonotype has only a few counts. This chain joins TRBV11-2 and TRBJ2-1; D gene uncertain. Germline V lookup: CDR1 SGHAT, CDR2 FQNNGV. This CDR3 is 16 amino acids long. V was shortened by 5 bases and J by 10 bases, with 24 bases between the two germline ends. CDR3 DNA: TGTGCCAGCAGCCCCCGGAGTAGCCCACTGGTAGGAGAGCAGTTCTTC. Encoded protein: CASSPRSSPLVGEQFF.

This clonotype was observed many times. The chain links TRBV7-2 to TRBJ2-3, with unresolved D. V was cut by 5 bases and J by 6 bases, with 9 bases left in between. The CDR3 spans 12 residues. In germline, CDR1 is SGHTA, CDR2 FQGNSA. DNA of the CDR3: TGTGCCAGCAGCCCTACGAGGGATACGCAGTATTTT. Its protein product is CASSPTRDTQYF. The full variable domain, completed using reference TRBV7-2 and TRBJ2-3, is GAGVSQSPSNKVTEKGKDVELRCDPISGHTALYWYRQSLGQGLEFLIYFQGNSAPDKSGLPSDRFSAERTGGSVSTLTIQRTQQEDSAVYLCASSPTRDTQYFGPGTRLTVL.

V and J are TRBV4-2 and TRBJ2-5; tentatively, D is TRBD1 (6 bases). Germline V gene data show CDR1 as LGHNA and CDR2 as YNFKEQ. CDR3 length equals 14 residues. The V end was cut by 0 bases, the J end by 4 bases, with 9 bases between. The CDR3 sequence is CASSQDTGTETQYF. CDR3 in DNA: TGTGCCAGCAGCCAAGACACAGGGACAGAGACCCAGTACTTC.

This clonotype was counted at least ten times. The rearrangement joins TRBV7-6 to TRBJ1-1; a weak D match, TRBD1 (5 bases). The germline V gene encodes CDR1 SGHVS and CDR2 FNYEAQ. Deletions cut 5 bases from V and 8 bases from J, with 15 bases between. The CDR3 contains 13 residues. The CDR3 nucleotides read TGTGCCAGCAGCCACGGGACGGTGGGGGAAGCTTTCTTT. Translation gives CASSHGTVGEAFF. The variable domain in full, completed from reference TRBV7-6 and TRBJ1-1, reads GAGVSQSPRYKVTKRGQDVALRCDPISGHVSLYWYRQALGQGPEFLTYFNYEAQQDKSGLPNDRFSAERPEGSISTLTIQRTEQRDSAMYRCASSHGTVGEAFFGQGTRLTVV.

This clonotype was detected many times. This chain joins TRBV6-4 and TRBJ2-3; 9 bases agree with TRBD2. The CDR3 totals 15 residues. Trimming took 6 bases from V and 5 from J; bases not matched to a gene: 9. Germline V gene lookup returns CDR1 MRHNA and CDR2 SNTAGT. CDR3 loop: CASSAAAGGLDTQYF. In DNA form, the CDR3 reads TGTGCCAGCAGCGCCGCAGCGGGGGGATTAGATACGCAGTATTTT.